This TCR beta chain appears in the sequencing data of a study of blood T cell repertoires in COVID-19. V shed 2 bases and J shed 5 bases, with 7 bases lying between them. The CDR3 runs to 12 residues. CDR1 is SGHDT, CDR2 YYEEEE, per germline. As handled by the study authors: Nucleated cell counts were estimated from reference gene primer amplification. The assay was immunoSEQ multiplex PCR, and TCRdb's table has in-frame clones only and misses some. V and J calls and clone size are those listed in that table; D and trimming were worked out from the DNA. Among 90,000 to 95,000 clones listed, about 86% were seen once.

The sample consisted of peripheral blood. The V and J genes are TRBV5-6 and TRBJ1-1, with D unclear. This receptor was identified in a woman between 70 and 85 years old with acute or convalescent COVID-19. The CDR3 protein is CASSLSRTEAFF. For the CDR3, the DNA is TGTGCCAGCAGCTTATCCCGGACTGAAGCTTTCTTT.